The sequence of this T cell receptor (beta chain) was determined in a study of tumor and adjacent non-tumor tissue in lung cancer. No cell sorting was done before RNA was extracted from the tissue. Distant lung tissue was collected more than 3 cm away from the tumor edge. Concerning this clonotype: One junction end disagrees with the germline gene, perhaps due to a read error.

The V gene's germline CDR1 is DFQATT and CDR2 SNEGSKA (reference sequence). The CDR3 extends over 15 amino acids. TCRbeta libraries were built with three rounds of nested PCR, modified from ARM-PCR. TCRdb recomputed calls from the multiplex PCR reads with MiXCR, one row per CDR3 protein. Altogether about 43,000 distinct CDR3 sequences are present, approximately 61% being singletons, with the ten largest covering 45% to 50%. The clonotype comes from a man aged 50 or older with non-small cell lung cancer. V usage is TRBV20-1 and J usage is TRBJ1-1, with 7 bases aligning to TRBD1. The sequenced material came from distant non-tumor lung tissue. The CDR3: CSARGPGQKNTEAFF. In DNA form, the CDR3 reads TGCAGTGCTAGAGGCCCGGGACAGAAGAACACCGAAGCTTTCTTT.